This entry features one TCR beta chain sequence. This receptor's antigen is unknown. Nothing much larger sits one base from this clone, and base qualities are not available. These data come from a study of OX40 agonist ivuxolimab in advanced cancers. Study-level background: Ivuxolimab was a fully human IgG2 agonistic monoclonal antibody targeting the costimulatory receptor OX40 (CD134). The paper covers the monotherapy dose-escalation part of the phase I ivuxolimab trial, which included N of about 56 patients. Prior anti-PD-1, anti-PD-L1 or anti-CTLA-4 therapy was permitted, and checkpoint inhibitors had been received by 40% to 50% of dose-escalation patients. The point of sequencing TCRbeta in the periphery was to test whether ivuxolimab changed TCR sequence diversity and drove clonal T-cell expansion. A male proportion of 70% to 90% and a mean age of approximately 55 years, ranging from about 23 to 79, were recorded for the dose-escalation cohort. Among the approximately 50 dose-escalation patients, around 19 had hepatocellular carcinoma, some 15 melanoma, 9 renal cell carcinoma and 9 head and neck cancer. Partial responses were achieved by three dose-escalation patients, of whom one had hepatocellular carcinoma and two had cutaneous melanoma. Intravenous ivuxolimab was administered to patients every 2 weeks at six dose levels: 0.01, 0.1, 0.3, 1.5, 3 and 10 mg/kg. The investigation overall reported the following: In the 0.1-3.0 mg/kg groups, partial responders were among the patients with the lowest normalized peripheral clonal expansion, particularly in CD8+ T cells. Low levels of normalized T-cell clonal expansion were also seen in some nonresponding patients. At doses from 0.1 to 3.0 mg/kg, clonal expansion was seen in both CD4+ and CD8+ blood T cells between baseline and week 6. After ivuxolimab, CD8+ T cells had more expanded clones than CD4+ T cells on average. Which antigens the clonally expanded peripheral T cells were specific for was not determined.

The trial excluded patients who had a history of autoimmune disease or who were on systemic immunosuppression. Peripheral blood for TCR sequencing was drawn from every dose cohort at baseline, at cycle 4 day 1 and at cycle 7 day 1. Samples came from an open-label, multicenter, first-in-human phase I dose-escalation trial of ivuxolimab. Adults with locally advanced or metastatic melanoma, renal cell, hepatocellular, or head and neck squamous cell carcinoma were enrolled in the trial. CD4+ and CD8+ T cells were sorted separately from peripheral blood before TCR sequencing. From the cysteine through the phenylalanine, the CDR3 covers 15 amino acids. Only CDR3 DNA is held: 45 bases, read in frame from base 1. CDR1 and CDR2 (SGHNT, YENEEA) derive from the germline V gene. V sheds 5 bases and J sheds 0 bases, leaving 14 bases between their ends. Genomic DNA was extracted from sorted cells for sequencing of the TCRbeta CDR3 region. TCRbeta CDR3 regions were sequenced using the immunoSEQ Assay. Sourced from immuneACCESS, this table was stored by TCRdb with only in-frame sequences that have V and J called. A share of the clones is absent; for the studies checked, an unresolved V gene accounts for under half, and the remainder has no known explanation. This sample gives about 26,000 clones in total; 75% to 85% of them show up just once. Clones ranked in the top ten supply around a third of the sample.

The source is an adult with an advanced solid tumor such as melanoma, head and neck, liver or kidney cancer. The chain uses TRBV11-3 and TRBJ2-7; TRBD2 could be the D gene, as 6 bases match. The sequences come from CD4+ or CD8+ T cells sorted from blood, collected in a trial of the OX40 agonist ivuxolimab. The nucleotide sequence reads as follows: TGTGCCAGCAGCCAAGGGACTCGGAGCTCCTACGAGCAGTACTTC. Protein translation: CASSQGTRSSYEQYF.